These 12 T cell receptor beta chains came from one sample sequenced in a study of T cells expressing NK-cell markers (dated by TCRdb to 2018 to 2021). To prepare the library, 5' RACE was applied. The sample was run on an Illumina HiSeq 2000. TCRdb reprocessed the reads and assigns one entry to each CDR3 protein sequence, leaving out DNA. This sample's table contains some 460,000 distinct CDR3 sequences. The leading ten clones occupy more than 1.4% of the sample. Sequencing was done on a sample of blood T cells: a sorted CD56 or NKG2C T cell subset, CD4+ or CD8+ T cells, or bulk PBMC T cells (not recorded which). Receptor source: a woman between 50 and 59 years old in good health. Donor details come from another sample of the same person, matched by shared clones.

The V and J genes are TRBV6-2 or TRBV6-3 and TRBJ2-1. Germline V gene data show CDR1 as MNHEY and CDR2 as SVGEGT. This CDR3 region has 13 residues. The CDR3 sequence: CASSYGLLNEQFF.

This chain uses TRBV5-1 with TRBJ1-5; TCRdb's assignment of TRBD1 cannot be checked, as there is no DNA. The V gene's germline CDR1 is SGHRS and CDR2 YFSETQ. The CDR3 extends over 15 amino acids. The CDR3 protein is CASSPGTGGVQPQHF.

The chain combines TRBV12-3 or TRBV12-4 with TRBJ2-1; the TRBD2 assignment by TCRdb is unverifiable without DNA. The CDR3 contains 16 residues. The CDR3 sequence is CASSMVSGRADNEQFF.

This chain connects TRBV5-1 to TRBJ2-1; the D call of TRBD1 rests on TCRdb alone, since no DNA is present to check it. Germline V gene data show CDR1 as SGHRS and CDR2 as YFSETQ. This CDR3 comprises 15 residues. CDR3 sequence: CASSKDRGPFNEQFF.

This sequence joins TRBV4-1 and TRBJ2-1; TCRdb outputs TRBD2, but without DNA this stays unchecked. CDR1 and CDR2 (germline): MGHRA, YSYEKL. CDR3 length: 18 amino acids. CDR3 in amino acids: CASSHRSLQGRPDNEQFF.

CDR3: CASSLDLGRLGEQYF. The rearrangement joins TRBV5-1 to TRBJ2-7; there is no DNA to check the TCRdb D call of TRBD2. The CDR3 extends over 15 amino acids. Germline V gene data show CDR1 as SGHRS and CDR2 as YFSETQ.

CDR3 in amino acids: CASSPSRVTGELFF. The chain is built from TRBV12-3 or TRBV12-4 and TRBJ2-2; no DNA is available, so the TRBD1 call from TCRdb remains unchecked. The CDR3 is 14 amino acids.

The CDR3 is CASSSHTGELFF. This chain joins TRBV11-2 and TRBJ2-2. CDR3 length equals 12 residues. Germline CDR1 is SGHAT and CDR2 is FQNNGV.

V and J are TRBV3-1 and TRBJ1-1. CDR3 length: 16 residues. Per the germline V gene, CDR1 is LGHDT and CDR2 is YNNKEL (reference sequence). This CDR3 is CASSQYRREKVSEAFF. Based on the CDR3 plus reference TRBV3-1 and TRBJ1-1, the full variable domain is DTAVSQTPKYLVTQMGNDKSIKCEQNLGHDTMYWYKQDSKKFLKIMFSYNNKELIINETVPNRFSPKSPDKAHLNLHINSLELGDSAVYFCASSQYRREKVSEAFFGQGTRLTVV.

V is TRBV11-3 and J is TRBJ2-7; TCRdb's D call of TRBD2 is untestable without DNA. This CDR3 has 22 residues. Germline V lookup: CDR1 SGHNT, CDR2 YENEEA. This CDR3 is CASSLDPDGGFASGKGSYEQYF.

V is TRBV12-5 and J is TRBJ2-2; the D call from TCRdb, TRBD1, cannot be confirmed without DNA. Germline V lookup: CDR1 LGHNT, CDR2 FRNRAP. The CDR3 runs 15 residues. The CDR3 here is CASGLDRINTGELFF.

The chain links TRBV28 to TRBJ2-3; TCRdb's D call of TRBD2 is untestable without DNA. CDR1 and CDR2 from the germline V gene are MDHEN and SYDVKM. This CDR3 region has 18 residues. The CDR3 sequence: CASSQLGVSGGPQGTQYF.